The rows below give T cell receptor beta chains drawn from one sample of a study of blood T cells in healthy people across ages. One entry per CDR3 protein, called by TCRdb with MiXCR from the 5' RACE reads. The profile shows over 700,000 distinct CDR3 sequences, 25% of them singletons. The same sample was also used in a study of T cells of mothers and their children.

Sequenced: blood. The receptors derive from a boy younger than 18 in good health. CDR3s include the opening cysteine and the closing phenylalanine or tryptophan. D genes are given only for firm matches. Size is omitted from some rows. Given values are once, few, many or a class for expanded clones.

d_call: NA
j_call: TRBJ2-5
clone_size: NA
v_call: TRBV19
cdr3_length: 16
cdr3_nt: TGTGCCAGTAGTATTGATGTTGCGGATAAACAAGAGACCCAGTACTTC
cdr3_aa: CASSIDVADKQETQYF

d_call: TRBD2
j_call: TRBJ2-5
clone_size: NA
v_call: TRBV5-6
cdr3_length: 16
cdr3_nt: TGTGCCAGCAGCTCGGGAGCGGGGACCTTCCAAGAGACCCAGTACTTC
cdr3_aa: CASSSGAGTFQETQYF

d_call: NA
j_call: TRBJ1-6
clone_size: few
v_call: TRBV12-3/TRBV12-4
cdr3_length: 14
cdr3_nt: TGTGCCAGCAGTTTCGGAGGCTATAATTCACCCCTCCACTTT
cdr3_aa: CASSFGGYNSPLHF

d_call: NA
j_call: TRBJ1-4
clone_size: NA
v_call: TRBV9
cdr3_length: 12
cdr3_nt: TGTGCCAACGGACAGCGAATGAAAAAACTGTTTTTT
cdr3_aa: CANGQRMKKLFF

d_call: NA
j_call: TRBJ1-4
clone_size: NA
v_call: TRBV21-1
cdr3_length: 15
cdr3_nt: TGTGCCAGCAGCAAATGGAAGTGGACTAATGAAAAACTGTTTTTT
cdr3_aa: CASSKWKWTNEKLFF

d_call: TRBD1
j_call: TRBJ1-5
clone_size: NA
v_call: TRBV29-1
cdr3_length: 15
cdr3_nt: TGCAGCGTCCAAACCGGGACAGGTATGAATCAGCCCCAGCATTTT
cdr3_aa: CSVQTGTGMNQPQHF

d_call: NA
j_call: TRBJ1-3
clone_size: NA
v_call: TRBV9
cdr3_length: 15
cdr3_nt: TGTGCCAGCCGGGGGGGACGGGGCTCTGGAAACACCATATATTTT
cdr3_aa: CASRGGRGSGNTIYF

d_call: NA
j_call: TRBJ2-5
clone_size: NA
v_call: TRBV6-5
cdr3_length: 13
cdr3_nt: TGTGCCAGCAGCATACAGCCCGAAGAGACCCAGTACTTC
cdr3_aa: CASSIQPEETQYF

d_call: NA
j_call: TRBJ2-7
clone_size: NA
v_call: TRBV4-1
cdr3_length: 13
cdr3_nt: TGCGCCAGCAGCCTAGTCCCGCTCGGGACTCGGTACTTC
cdr3_aa: CASSLVPLGTRYF

d_call: NA
j_call: TRBJ2-3
clone_size: NA
v_call: TRBV20-1
cdr3_length: 11
cdr3_nt: TGCAGTGCCTCCTGGACAGATACGCAGTATTTT
cdr3_aa: CSASWTDTQYF

d_call: NA
j_call: TRBJ2-5
clone_size: NA
v_call: TRBV20-1
cdr3_length: 13
cdr3_nt: TGCAGCGGGCTCTCGGGAGAAGGGGAGACCCAGTACTTC
cdr3_aa: CSGLSGEGETQYF

d_call: NA
j_call: TRBJ2-5
clone_size: NA
v_call: TRBV29-1
cdr3_length: 12
cdr3_nt: TGCAGCGTCGACACTCGGAGAGAGACCCAGTACTTC
cdr3_aa: CSVDTRRETQYF

d_call: TRBD1
j_call: TRBJ1-4
clone_size: few
v_call: TRBV5-5
cdr3_length: 15
cdr3_nt: TGTGCCAGCAGGACGGGGACAGGCTCAGCCACAAAACTGTTTTTT
cdr3_aa: CASRTGTGSATKLFF

d_call: NA
j_call: TRBJ2-7
clone_size: few
v_call: TRBV4-3
cdr3_length: 14
cdr3_nt: TGCGCCAGCAGCCAAGAGAATAGACCCTACGAGCAGTACTTC
cdr3_aa: CASSQENRPYEQYF

d_call: NA
j_call: TRBJ2-1
clone_size: few
v_call: TRBV4-2
cdr3_length: 13
cdr3_nt: TGTGCCAGCAGCCAGAGCAACAGCCATGAGCAGTTCTTC
cdr3_aa: CASSQSNSHEQFF